This TCR beta chain appears in the sequencing data of a study of Ad26.COV2.S vaccination and SARS-CoV-2 variants. Notes on the study in general: Whether participants received vaccine or placebo, their non-spike TCR breadth was similar. There was a possibility that the TCR breadth and depth analyses underestimated total T cell responses. Ad26.COV2.S recipients had broader spike-specific TCRs (P = 0.0014). There was reportedly substantial breadth in spike-specific CD8+ and CD4+ T cell responses after vaccination.

With respect to this clone: Antigen: not known.

TCRdb's table, derived via immunoSEQ multiplex PCR, lists solely in-frame clones and lacks some. The data contain 300,000 to 400,000 clones, about 90% of them seen just once; the ten biggest clones take up roughly 3.9%. This CDR3 is built from 18 residues. Per the germline V gene, CDR1 is SGDLS and CDR2 is YYNGEE. V dropped 3 bases and J dropped 0 bases, with 16 bases sitting between them. The material was peripheral blood, obtained after recovery from COVID-19. This sequence originates from a human donor who had recovered from COVID-19. This sequence joins TRBV9 and TRBJ2-6; D is possibly TRBD1 (5 bases). The CDR3 region has the DNA TGTGCCAGCAGCGATCAGGGTAGGGAAATCTCTGGGGCCAACGTCCTGACTTTC. It codes for CASSDQGREISGANVLTF.